This T cell receptor beta chain comes out of a study of chemoradiotherapy in HPV16-positive cancers. Study-level background: Candidate HPV-specific clones and shared TCR motifs came from a couple of HPV16-positive patients. Regarding the study as a whole: HPV-responsive T-cell expansion during chemoradiotherapy was linked to improved recurrence-free survival in HPV16-positive patients.

For this clone: Its target is not known.

V was shortened by 4 bases and J by 3 bases, with 9 bases between the two germline ends. The CDR3 is 14 amino acids. Germline V gene lookup returns CDR1 MNHNS and CDR2 SASEGT. The assay was immunoSEQ multiplex PCR, and TCRdb's table has in-frame clones only and misses some. The table has tens of thousands of clones, over 85% seen once. The V gene is TRBV6-1, the J gene TRBJ2-2; perhaps TRBD2 as D (6 bases). The TCR originated in a human donor with HPV-associated anogenital cancer. The material sequenced was blood, taken from a patient who underwent chemoradiotherapy. In DNA form, the CDR3 reads TGTGCCAGCAGTGTAGGGGAGGACACCGGGGAGCTGTTTTTT. Its protein product is CASSVGEDTGELFF.